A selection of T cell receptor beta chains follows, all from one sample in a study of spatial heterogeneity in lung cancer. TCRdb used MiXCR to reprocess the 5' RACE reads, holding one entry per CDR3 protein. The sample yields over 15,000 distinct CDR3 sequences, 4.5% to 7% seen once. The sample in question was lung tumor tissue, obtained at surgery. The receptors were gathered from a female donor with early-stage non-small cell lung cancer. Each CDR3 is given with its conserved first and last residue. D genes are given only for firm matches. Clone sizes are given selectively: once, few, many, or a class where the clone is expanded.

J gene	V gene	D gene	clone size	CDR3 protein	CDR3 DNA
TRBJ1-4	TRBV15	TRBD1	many	CATSSGTGGIGEKLFF	TGTGCCACCAGCAGTGGGACAGGAGGGATTGGTGAAAAACTGTTTTTT
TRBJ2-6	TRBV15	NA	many	CATSRDLGAGANVLTF	TGTGCCACCAGCAGAGATCTAGGGGCCGGGGCCAACGTCCTGACTTTC
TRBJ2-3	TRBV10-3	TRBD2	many	CATVGLAGTDTQYF	TGTGCCACGGTAGGACTAGCGGGCACAGATACGCAGTATTTT
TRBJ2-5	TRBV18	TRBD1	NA	CASSSSGTGDRAQYF	TGTGCCAGCTCATCGTCCGGGACAGGGGATAGGGCCCAGTACTTC
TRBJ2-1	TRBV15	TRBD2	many	CATGLAGAYNEQFF	TGTGCCACCGGGCTAGCGGGAGCCTACAATGAGCAGTTCTTC
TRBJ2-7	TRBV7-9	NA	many	CASSLVGYEQYF	TGTGCCAGCAGCTTAGTAGGGTACGAGCAGTACTTC
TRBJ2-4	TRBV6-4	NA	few	CASPLPGTTEAKNIQYF	TGTGCCAGTCCCCTCCCCGGGACAACCGAAGCCAAAAACATTCAGTACTTC
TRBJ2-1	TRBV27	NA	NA	CASSRAAAYNEQFF	TGTGCCAGCAGTAGAGCGGCCGCCTACAATGAGCAGTTCTTC
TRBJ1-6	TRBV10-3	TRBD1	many	CAISAGTGRPGGSYNSPLHF	TGTGCCATCAGTGCCGGGACAGGGCGGCCGGGCGGCTCCTATAATTCACCCCTCCACTTT
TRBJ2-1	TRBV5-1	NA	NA	CASSTGLNNEQFF	TGCGCCAGCAGTACGGGACTTAACAATGAGCAGTTCTTC
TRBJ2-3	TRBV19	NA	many	CASGVASTDTQYF	TGTGCCAGCGGCGTGGCTAGCACAGATACGCAGTATTTT
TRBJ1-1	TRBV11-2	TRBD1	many	CASSSRTGGTEAFF	TGTGCCAGCAGCTCCCGGACAGGGGGCACTGAAGCTTTCTTT
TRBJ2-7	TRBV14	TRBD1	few	CASSPLPGQGADEQYF	TGTGCCAGCAGCCCATTGCCCGGACAGGGGGCGGACGAGCAGTACTTC
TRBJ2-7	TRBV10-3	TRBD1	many	CAISTGTGMNEQYF	TGTGCCATCAGCACCGGGACAGGGATGAACGAGCAGTACTTC
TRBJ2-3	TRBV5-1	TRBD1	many	CASSFGTGGTDTQYF	TGCGCCAGCAGCTTCGGCACAGGGGGCACAGATACGCAGTATTTT
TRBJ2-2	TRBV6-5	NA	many	CASTENTGELFF	TGTGCCAGCACGGAGAACACCGGGGAGCTGTTTTTT
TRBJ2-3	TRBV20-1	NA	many	CSARDPGLSTDTQYF	TGCAGTGCTAGAGATCCAGGACTCAGCACAGATACGCAGTATTTT
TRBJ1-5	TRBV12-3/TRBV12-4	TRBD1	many	CASRFGQGSNQPQHF	TGTGCCAGCAGATTCGGACAGGGCAGCAATCAGCCCCAGCATTTT
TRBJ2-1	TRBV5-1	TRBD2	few	CASSLELAGQNEQFF	TGCGCCAGCAGCTTGGAACTAGCGGGTCAAAATGAGCAGTTCTTC
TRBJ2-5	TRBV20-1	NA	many	CSARRPGAETQYF	TGCAGTGCTAGAAGACCTGGTGCAGAGACCCAGTACTTC
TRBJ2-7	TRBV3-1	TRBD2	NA	CASSQGTSLYEQYF	TGTGCCAGCAGCCAAGGGACTAGCCTCTACGAGCAGTACTTC
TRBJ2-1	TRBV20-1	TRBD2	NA	CSAYRRGSYPNEQFF	TGCAGTGCTTACCGGCGGGGGTCTTACCCCAATGAGCAGTTCTTC
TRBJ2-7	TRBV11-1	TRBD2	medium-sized	CASSVAGGAYEQYF	TGTGCCAGCAGCGTAGCGGGAGGTGCGTACGAGCAGTACTTC